This TCR beta chain appears in the sequencing data of a study of blood T cells in healthy people across ages. The ends were cut back, 7 bases at V and 8 bases at J, with 12 bases in the middle. The germline V gene encodes CDR1 SNHLY and CDR2 FYNNEI. The CDR3 has 12 amino acids. Combining a sample-barcoded 5' primer with a J-beta primer mix, a second PCR ran for roughly 6 to 12 cycles. TCRdb recomputed calls from the 5' RACE reads with MiXCR, one row per CDR3 protein. Altogether about 290,000 distinct CDR3 sequences are present, 25% to 30% being singletons, with the ten largest covering over 25%. Every sample yielded at least 6.5 million isolated PBMCs.

The receptor was isolated from a woman in her 70s in good health. The sequenced sample consisted of blood. This chain joins TRBV2 and TRBJ2-1, with D possibly TRBD1 on 5 matching bases. The CDR3 loop reads CASNWGRDEQFF. CDR3 sequence (DNA): TGTGCCAGCAATTGGGGCCGGGATGAGCAGTTCTTC. Supplemented by reference TRBV2 and TRBJ2-1, the full variable domain reads EPEVTQTPSHQVTQMGQEVILRCVPISNHLYFYWYRQILGQKVEFLVSFYNNEISEKSEIFDDQFSVERPDGSNFTLKIRSTKLEDSAMYFCASNWGRDEQFFGPGTRLTVL.